This T cell receptor (beta chain) emerged from a study of cytomegalovirus exposure and HLA in healthy donors. This clone was picked up a small number of times. Trimming removed 5 bases from V and 0 bases from J; junction bases left unmatched: 7. Germline V gives CDR1 SGHTA, CDR2 FQGTGA. This CDR3 is 16 amino acids long. Researchers ran the PCR with 60 Vbeta and 13 Jbeta primers. Libraries were prepared by immunoSEQ multiplex PCR; TCRdb keeps only in-frame clonotypes and omits some of them. This sample has roughly 100,000 clones, with around 9.1% found just once. The sequencing input was PBMCs. V is TRBV7-3 and J is TRBJ2-1; 7 bases agree with TRBD2. The clonotype comes from a man aged 40-50 years in good health and CMV-seropositive. The CDR3 coding sequence is TGTGCCAGCAGCCCAGGCACGGGGGGCTCCTACAATGAGCAGTTCTTC. Protein: CASSPGTGGSYNEQFF. The full variable domain, in which reference TRBV7-3 and TRBJ2-1 provide the parts outside the CDR3, is GAGVSQTPSNKVTEKGKYVELRCDPISGHTALYWYRQSLGQGPEFLIYFQGTGAADDSGLPNDRFFAVRPEGSVSTLKIQRTERGDSAVYLCASSPGTGGSYNEQFFGPGTRLTVL.